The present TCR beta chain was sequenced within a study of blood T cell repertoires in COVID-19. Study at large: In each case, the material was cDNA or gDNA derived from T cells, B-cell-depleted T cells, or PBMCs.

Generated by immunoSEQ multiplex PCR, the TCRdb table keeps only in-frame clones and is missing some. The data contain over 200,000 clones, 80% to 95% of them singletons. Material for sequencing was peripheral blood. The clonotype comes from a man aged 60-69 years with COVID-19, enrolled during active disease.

CDR3 in DNA: TGTGCCAGTAGTCCCACAGGGCAGAACACTGAAGCTTTCTTT. Residues: CASSPTGQNTEAFF. The rearrangement links TRBV19 to TRBJ1-1; D is perhaps TRBD1 (6 bases). The CDR3 is made up of 14 amino acids. Trimming pared 5 bases from V and 1 base from J, leaving 11 bases between. Germline V gene data show CDR1 as LNHDA and CDR2 as SQIVND (reference sequence).